Listed here are 21 T cell receptor beta chains from one sample, sequenced in a study of blood T cells in healthy people across ages. The authors ran a second PCR of 7 to 11 cycles using a sample-barcoded 5' primer and a J-beta primer mix. Each CDR3 protein gets one entry after TCRdb re-called the 5' RACE reads with MiXCR. This sample yields 1.8 million or so distinct CDR3 sequences, of which around 40% are seen a single time; 20% to 25% belongs to the top ten. Input material: blood. The receptor set was obtained from a human donor in good health.

V is TRBV5-1 and J is TRBJ2-1; possible D gene TRBD2, 7 bases. V lost 3 bases to trimming and J lost 6 bases, with 19 bases between them. The CDR3 loop spans 16 amino acids. CDR1 SGHRS and CDR2 YFSETQ come from the germline V gene. In DNA form, the CDR3 reads TGCGCCAGCAGCTGGAGGGGCGGCGGGGGCACCAATGAGCAGTTCTTC. Translating it yields CASSWRGGGGTNEQFF.

V is TRBV6-2 or TRBV6-3 and J is TRBJ2-7; D may be TRBD1 or TRBD2 (6 bases each). Looked up from germline, CDR1 is MNHEY and CDR2 is SVGEGT. This CDR3 has 15 residues. Deletions cut 5 bases from V and 0 bases from J, with 14 bases between. The CDR3 DNA sequence: TGTGCCAGCAGTCGATCGGGGGCCCCCTCCTACGAGCAGTACTTC. Amino acid sequence: CASSRSGAPSYEQYF.

The chain employs TRBV21-1 and TRBJ2-1; TRBD1, as called in the table, went unchecked against the DNA. TRBV21-1 is marked as a pseudogene. This CDR3 region has 15 residues. The CDR3 DNA reads TGTGCCAGTCCCCGGTGGGACCCTTTCTACAATGAGCAGTTCTTC. This encodes CASPRWDPFYNEQFF.

This clonotype has more than one count but fewer than ten. V and J are TRBV7-3 and TRBJ2-5; D might be TRBD2 (6 bases). The germline V gene has CDR1 SGHTA and CDR2 FQGTGA. Deletions cut 2 bases from V and 3 bases from J, with 16 bases between. This CDR3 contains 16 residues. The CDR3 bases are TGTGCCAGCAGCTTATCAAGCGGAGCGGGTAAAGAGACCCAGTACTTC. Amino acids: CASSLSSGAGKETQYF.

The V gene is TRBV20-1, the J gene TRBJ2-7, with 7 positions matching TRBD2. The germline V gene has CDR1 DFQATT and CDR2 SNEGSKA (reference sequence). The CDR3 is 12 amino acids. The CDR3: CRDLSGTDEQYF. CDR3 DNA: TGCAGAGACCTCAGCGGGACGGACGAGCAGTACTTC.

This clonotype was recorded a few times. J is TRBJ2-7 and V is TRBV7-2; the match to TRBD2 covers 9 bases. The CDR3 covers 13 residues. The J segment lost 3 bases and the V segment lost 6 bases, leaving 3 bases of the junction unmatched. Per the germline V gene, CDR1 is SGHTA and CDR2 is FQGNSA. CDR3 nucleotides: TGTGCCAGCAGGGTAGCGGGGGACTACGAGCAGTACTTC. It is translated as CASRVAGDYEQYF.

The V and J genes are TRBV28 and TRBJ2-5; 7 bases are a match to TRBD1. The J call is uncertain, as TRBJ2-7 better fits the DNA end. The germline gives CDR1 MDHEN, CDR2 SYDVKM. This CDR3 has 13 amino acids. CDR3 residues: CAGGLAGGYEQYF. The CDR3 region has the DNA TGTGCCGGCGGGCTCGCAGGGGGTTACGAGCAGTACTTC.

This clonotype was counted at least ten times. The rearrangement links TRBV24-1 to TRBJ2-1; D might be TRBD1 (5 bases). Germline values: CDR1 KGHDR, CDR2 SFDVKD. Trimming removed 5 bases at V and 8 bases at J, with 15 bases between. This CDR3 spans 14 amino acids. The CDR3 here is CATSATLGLHEQFF. For the CDR3, the DNA is TGTGCCACCAGTGCAACCCTGGGGCTCCATGAGCAGTTCTTC.

The V call is TRBV7-9, the J call TRBJ2-1, with TRBD2 as a possible D gene (6 bases). Germline CDR1 SEHNR, CDR2 FQNEAQ (reference sequence). This CDR3 is 16 amino acids long. The V and J ends lost 2 bases and 7 bases respectively, with 18 bases between them. CDR3 nucleotides: TGTGCCAGCAGCTTAATGCGTTGGTCAGGGAGGAATGAGCAGTTCTTC. Translating gives CASSLMRWSGRNEQFF.

Remarks on this clonotype: The junction shows a germline mismatch at one end, possibly a read error. The V and J genes are TRBV20-1 and TRBJ2-7; 7 positions agree with TRBD1. The germline gives CDR1 DFQATT, CDR2 SNEGSKA (reference sequence). The CDR3 contains 13 residues. CDR3 sequence: CSAQAGTAYKQYF. The DNA of the CDR3 is TGCAGTGCACAGGCAGGGACAGCCTACAAGCAGTACTTC.

This clonotype occurred a few times. The chain is built from TRBV6-5 and TRBJ2-4; D could derive from TRBD1 or TRBD2 (7 bases each). Trimming stripped 8 bases from V and 13 bases from J, with 27 bases between. Germline CDR1 is MNHEY and CDR2 is SVGAGI. The CDR3 is 15 amino acids. The DNA of the CDR3 is TGTGCCAGCGCGGGGGACAGCCTCCTCGGGTACGGGCAGTACTTC. It specifies CASAGDSLLGYGQYF.

V gene TRBV7-2 combines with J gene TRBJ1-2; no clear D. The CDR3 spans 15 residues. Germline V gene lookup returns CDR1 SGHTA and CDR2 FQGNSA. Trimming pared 1 base from V and 2 bases from J, leaving 11 bases between. The CDR3 DNA reads TGTGCCAGCAGCTTAGATCCCCAACCGAACTATGGCTACACCTTC. Its translation is CASSLDPQPNYGYTF.

This clonotype has just a few counts. The chain is built from TRBV29-1 and TRBJ2-7, with a possible D match to TRBD2 (6 bases). Trimming removed 6 bases from V and 2 bases from J, with 17 bases in between. Per germline, CDR1 SQVTM and CDR2 ANQGSEA. The length of the CDR3 is 14 residues. The CDR3 reads CSVKGLAEAYEQYF. The CDR3 bases are TGCAGCGTCAAGGGCTTAGCGGAGGCCTACGAGCAGTACTTC.

The table lists this clonotype with a count of one. Germline is not matched at one junction end, which may reflect a read error. The chain is built from TRBV7-2 and TRBJ2-4; 11 bases align to TRBD1. CDR3 length: 15 amino acids. Looked up from germline, CDR1 is SGHTA and CDR2 is FQGNSA. The CDR3 bases are TGTGCCAGCAGCTTATCGGGACAGGGGGTGTACGAGCAGAACTTC. Its translation: CASSLSGQGVYEQNF.

On this clonotype itself: The junction shows a germline mismatch at one end, possibly a read error. V usage is TRBV15 and J usage is TRBJ2-5, with D possibly being TRBD2 (5 bases). The CDR3 covers 14 residues. Germline CDR1 and CDR2: LNHNV and YYDKDF (reference sequence). The CDR3 DNA follows: TGTGCCACCAGCGGAGACGAGGGCCGGGGGACCCAGTACTTC. Its protein product is CATSGDEGRGTQYF.

This clonotype occurred a few times. This chain uses TRBV5-5 with TRBJ2-1; unclear D gene. Germline CDR1 SGHKS, CDR2 YYEKEE (reference sequence). The length of the CDR3 is 13 residues. Trimming left V 1 base short and J 5 bases short, with 7 bases between. The CDR3 coding sequence is TGTGCCAGCAGCTTGATTGGGCACAATGAGCAGTTCTTC. Its protein is CASSLIGHNEQFF.

The J gene is TRBJ1-2, the V gene TRBV20-1; D gene uncertain. From germline, CDR1 is DFQATT and CDR2 SNEGSKA (reference sequence). CDR3 length equals 14 residues. Deletions cut 3 bases from V and 11 bases from J, with 22 bases between. The CDR3 sequence: CSARSFADFMGYTF. The CDR3 nucleotides are TGCAGTGCTAGGTCGTTTGCGGATTTCATGGGGTACACCTTC.

To note about this clonotype: A read error may produce the germline difference seen at one junction end. This chain joins TRBV12-5 and TRBJ2-3; tentative D call: TRBD1 (5 bases). The CDR3 is 11 amino acids. CDR1 is LGHNT, CDR2 FRNRAP, per germline. In DNA, the CDR3 is TGTGTTAGTGGGGCGACGGATACGCAGTATTTT. Its protein is CVSGATDTQYF.

Of note for this clonotype: One junction end does not reproduce the germline sequence, and a read error may be involved. The V call is TRBV10-3, the J call TRBJ2-3; TRBD2 matches at 9 bases. CDR3 length equals 15 residues. Germline V gives CDR1 ENHRY, CDR2 SYGVKD. CDR3 region: CAVSRGGATTDTQYF. CDR3 DNA sequence: TGTGCCGTCAGTCGCGGGGGGGCCACCACAGATACGCAGTATTTT.

This clonotype has a handful of counts. V is TRBV4-1 and J is TRBJ2-7, with D tentatively TRBD1 or TRBD2 (5 bases each). V gave up 2 bases and J gave up 0 bases, with 11 bases separating them. The CDR3 has 15 residues. The germline gives CDR1 MGHRA, CDR2 YSYEKL. CDR3 DNA sequence: TGCGCCAGCAGCCAATATCCGGGACCCTCCTACGAGCAGTACTTC. Amino acids: CASSQYPGPSYEQYF.

The CDR3 DNA reads as TGTGCCAGCACCCCTTCCAGGGGTCTCCAAGAGACCCAGTACTTC. Its protein is CASTPSRGLQETQYF. The chain is built from TRBV28 and TRBJ2-5; tentative D call: TRBD1 (6 bases). CDR1 and CDR2 (germline): MDHEN, SYDVKM. Deletions cut 7 bases from V and 1 base from J, with 16 bases between. The length of the CDR3 is 15 residues.